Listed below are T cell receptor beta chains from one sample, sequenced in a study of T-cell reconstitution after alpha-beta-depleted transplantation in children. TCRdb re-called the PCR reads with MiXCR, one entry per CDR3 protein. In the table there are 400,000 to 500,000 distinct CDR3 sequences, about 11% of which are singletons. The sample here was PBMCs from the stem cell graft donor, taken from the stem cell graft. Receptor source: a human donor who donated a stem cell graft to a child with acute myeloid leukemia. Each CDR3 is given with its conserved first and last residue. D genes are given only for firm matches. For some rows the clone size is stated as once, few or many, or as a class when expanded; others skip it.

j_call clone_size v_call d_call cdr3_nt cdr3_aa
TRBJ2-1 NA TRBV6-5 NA TGTGCCAGCAGTTACTCGGTTAGCGCGATCCCGGGGCAGTTCTTC CASSYSVSAIPGQFF
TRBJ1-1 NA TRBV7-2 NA TGTGCCAGCAGCTTAGGAGGACAGTCTTCGACTGAAGCTTTCTTT CASSLGGQSSTEAFF
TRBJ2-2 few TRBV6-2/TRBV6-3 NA TGTGCCAGCAGACCCCTGGCGGATGAGGCGAACACCGGGGAGCTGTTTTTT CASRPLADEANTGELFF
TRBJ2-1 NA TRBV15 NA TGTGCCACCAGCCGGAACCGCGGGCTCTACAATGAGCAGTTCTTC CATSRNRGLYNEQFF
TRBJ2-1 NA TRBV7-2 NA TGTGCCAGCAGCCTGGGGCTAGGCTCAGGTGAGCAGTTCTTC CASSLGLGSGEQFF
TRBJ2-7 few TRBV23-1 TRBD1 TGCGCAGCCACAGGTCCGGCAGGGGGTGTCCACGAGCAGTACTTC CAATGPAGGVHEQYF
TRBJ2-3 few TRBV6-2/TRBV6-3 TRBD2 TGTGCCAGCAGTTACTCTCCGGGACTAGCGGGGGGATCCGAGGTTGAAGATACGCAGTATTTT CASSYSPGLAGGSEVEDTQYF
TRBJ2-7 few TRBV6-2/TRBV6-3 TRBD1 TGTGCCAGCAGTAAGCCGCCGGGACAGCTCTCCTACGAGCAGTACTTC CASSKPPGQLSYEQYF
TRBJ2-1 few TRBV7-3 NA TGTGCCAGCAGCTTAATAATTGGCGGGGAGCAGTTCTTC CASSLIIGGEQFF
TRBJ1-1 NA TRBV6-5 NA TGTGCCAGCAGTTACGCGGTAAGGAACACTGAAGCTTTCTTT CASSYAVRNTEAFF
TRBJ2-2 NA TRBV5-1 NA TGCGCCAGCAGCTTGAGCCAGGCCGCCCCCGGGGAGCTGTTTTTT CASSLSQAAPGELFF
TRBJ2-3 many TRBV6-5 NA TGTGCCAGCAGTTACGCGGTTGGTGCAGATACGCAGTATTTT CASSYAVGADTQYF
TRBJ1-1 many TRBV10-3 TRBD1 TGTGCCATCAGTGCCGGGACAGGGGGCACTGAAGCTTTCTTT CAISAGTGGTEAFF
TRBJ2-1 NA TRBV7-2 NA TGTGCCAGCAGCTTAAACCAGGGTAATGAGCAGTTCTTC CASSLNQGNEQFF
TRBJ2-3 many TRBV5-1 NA TGCGCCAGCAGCGAAGGACAGAGTGATACGCAGTATTTT CASSEGQSDTQYF
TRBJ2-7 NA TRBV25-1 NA TGTGCCAGCAGTGATCTCTTAGACAGTAACTACGAGCAGTACTTC CASSDLLDSNYEQYF
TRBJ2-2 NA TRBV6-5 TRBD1 TGTGCCAGCAGTTCGCCGCAAACCGGGACAGGGGGCTTCACCGGGGAGCTGTTTTTT CASSSPQTGTGGFTGELFF
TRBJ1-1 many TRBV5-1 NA TGTGCCAGCTCCTGGGGGTTGAACACTGAAGCTTTCTTT CASSWGLNTEAFF
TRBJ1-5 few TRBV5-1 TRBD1 TGCGCCAGCAGCTTGGGGCAGGGGGCGCATGAGCCCCAGCATTTT CASSLGQGAHEPQHF
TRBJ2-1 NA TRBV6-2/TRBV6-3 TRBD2 TGTGCCAGCAGTCATGAACACCCAGCGGGAGGGAATGAGCAGTTCTTC CASSHEHPAGGNEQFF
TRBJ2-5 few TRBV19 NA TGTGCCAGTAGTATGTTGGCGGGGAGAGAGACCCAGTACTTC CASSMLAGRETQYF
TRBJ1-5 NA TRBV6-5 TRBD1 TGTGCCAGCAGGACAGGGGATAGCAATCAGCCCCAGCATTTT CASRTGDSNQPQHF
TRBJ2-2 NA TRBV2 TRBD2 TGTGCCAGCTGTTTAGGTTGGCTAGCGGGAGGAAACACCGGGGAGCTGTTTTTT CASCLGWLAGGNTGELFF
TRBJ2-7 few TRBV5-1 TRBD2 TGCGCCAGCAGCTTGGTAGCGGGAGGGCTCTCGGACGAGCAGTACTTC CASSLVAGGLSDEQYF
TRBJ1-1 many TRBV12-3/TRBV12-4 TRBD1 TGTGCCAGCAGAAAACGACCCTTGGGACAGAGAAACATGAACACTGAAGCTTTCTTT CASRKRPLGQRNMNTEAFF
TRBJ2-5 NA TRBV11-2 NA TGTGCCAGCAGCTTCGTGCCGGGGGCTCAAGAGACCCAGTACTTC CASSFVPGAQETQYF
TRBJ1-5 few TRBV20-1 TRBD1 TGCAGTGCTATTTCCAGGACAGGGCGTAGTAGTAATCAGCCCCAGCATTTT CSAISRTGRSSNQPQHF
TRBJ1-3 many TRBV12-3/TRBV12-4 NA TGTGCCAGCAGCCCGGACGGGAACCGAAACACCATATATTTT CASSPDGNRNTIYF
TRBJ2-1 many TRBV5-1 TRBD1 TGCGCCAGCAGCTTGGGGGACAGGAACAATGAGCAGTTCTTC CASSLGDRNNEQFF
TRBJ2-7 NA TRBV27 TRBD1 TGTGCCAGCAGTGAAAGGACAGGGGGTGACGAGCAGTACTTC CASSERTGGDEQYF
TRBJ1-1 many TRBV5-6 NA TGTGCCAGCAGCGGAGACTGGGACACTGAAGCTTTCTTT CASSGDWDTEAFF
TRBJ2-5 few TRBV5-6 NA TGTGCCAGCAGCTTACGACAGGTTTTTAAAGAGACCCAGTACTTC CASSLRQVFKETQYF
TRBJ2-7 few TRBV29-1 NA TGCAGCGTTCTCGACGGGGACGAGCAGTACTTC CSVLDGDEQYF
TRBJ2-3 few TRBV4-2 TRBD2 TGTGCCAGCAGCCAGGTTAGCGGGGGTGACACAGATACGCAGTATTTT CASSQVSGGDTDTQYF
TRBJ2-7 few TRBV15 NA TGTGCCACCAGCTCTTCGGGCTACTCCTACGAGCAGTACTTC CATSSSGYSYEQYF
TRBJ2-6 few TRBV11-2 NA TGTGCCAGCAGGAAAACACAGGGACCTGGGGCCAACGTCCTGACTTTC CASRKTQGPGANVLTF